These T cell receptor beta chains were read from a single sample in a study of T cells after yellow fever vaccination. TCRdb re-called the 5' RACE reads with MiXCR, one entry per CDR3 protein. The repertoire has approximately 330,000 distinct CDR3 sequences, about 4% of them found once; the top ten carry roughly 25%. Sequenced material: PBMCs, taken 5 days after the yellow fever booster vaccination. The receptors derive from a man between 18 and 35 years old who received the YFV17D yellow fever vaccine. Both conserved end residues are part of each CDR3. The D gene is left open where the match is weak. Not all rows give a size; the values are once, few, many and, for expanded clones, a class.

TGTGCTAGTGGTTTCTTGGGGTTGGGATACAATGAGCAGTTCTTC	CASGFLGLGYNEQFF	TRBV12-5	TRBJ2-1	many	NA
TGTGCCAGCAGCTCGGGACTAGCGGGGGGGGGCACAGATACGCAGTATTTT	CASSSGLAGGGTDTQYF	TRBV7-8	TRBJ2-3	few	TRBD2
TGTGCCAGCAGCTCCGGGGGGGCGAACACCGGGGAGCTGTTTTTT	CASSSGGANTGELFF	TRBV28	TRBJ2-2	NA	TRBD2
TGTGCCAGCAGCTTAGCTGACGGCGGGGAAGAGACCCAGTACTTC	CASSLADGGEETQYF	TRBV11-2	TRBJ2-5	NA	NA
TGTGCCAGCAGCTTAGCGCCAGGCAGCTACTCACCCCTCCACTTT	CASSLAPGSYSPLHF	TRBV7-2	TRBJ1-6	many	NA
TGTGCCAGCAGCTTATATAAAGATTCACCCCTCCACTTT	CASSLYKDSPLHF	TRBV7-3	TRBJ1-6	many	NA
TGTGCCAGCGGGGACACGACAGATACGCAGTATTTT	CASGDTTDTQYF	TRBV7-9	TRBJ2-3	many	NA
TGCAGTGCTAGAGAAGGGGGTCGCACAGATACGCAGTATTTT	CSAREGGRTDTQYF	TRBV20-1	TRBJ2-3	many	NA
TGTGCCATCAGTGAAGGGGGACTTTCAGATACGCAGTATTTT	CAISEGGLSDTQYF	TRBV10-3	TRBJ2-3	few	NA
TGTGCCGCCGGGGGGACTGAGACCCAGTACTTC	CAAGGTETQYF	TRBV19	TRBJ2-5	few	TRBD2
TGTGCCAGCAGTTTTTTCGTGGGGGAGACCCAGTACTTC	CASSFFVGETQYF	TRBV12-3/TRBV12-4	TRBJ2-5	few	NA
TGTGCCAGCAGCTTACTCCGGACAGGGAGTAGCAATCAGCCCCAGCATTTT	CASSLLRTGSSNQPQHF	TRBV7-8	TRBJ1-5	many	TRBD1
TGTGCCAGCAGCTTTGCCCCTAAGGGCGGCTACACCTTC	CASSFAPKGGYTF	TRBV5-6	TRBJ1-2	many	NA
TGCGCCAGCAGTGAAACGGGCGATCAGCCCCAGCATTTT	CASSETGDQPQHF	TRBV10-2	TRBJ1-5	few	NA
TGCGCCAGCAGCTTGGGGGACCGAATTCACAATGAGCAGTTCTTC	CASSLGDRIHNEQFF	TRBV5-1	TRBJ2-1	few	NA
TGTGCCAGCAGGGGAACAGGGTACGCGAACACCGGGGAGCTGTTTTTT	CASRGTGYANTGELFF	TRBV7-2	TRBJ2-2	few	NA
TGTGCCAGCAGCCCGCCAGGGGGCATCGCTGAAGCTTTCTTT	CASSPPGGIAEAFF	TRBV12-3/TRBV12-4	TRBJ1-1	NA	TRBD1
TGTGCCAGCAGCTTCTGGACAGACACCGGGGAGCTGTTTTTT	CASSFWTDTGELFF	TRBV11-2	TRBJ2-2	few	NA
TGCAGTGCTCGGGGACAGGGAAGGTACGAGCAGTACTTC	CSARGQGRYEQYF	TRBV20-1	TRBJ2-7	NA	TRBD1
TGCGCCAGCAGCTTGGAAACAGCTCGGGCCAACGTCCTGACTTTC	CASSLETARANVLTF	TRBV5-1	TRBJ2-6	NA	NA
TGTGCCAGCAGCCAAGATGTCAGGGCGCCGTCGCAGTATTTT	CASSQDVRAPSQYF	TRBV3-1	TRBJ2-3	NA	NA
TGTGCTAGCAGCTTATGGCTTTCACATCATGAGCAGTTCTTC	CASSLWLSHHEQFF	TRBV7-7	TRBJ2-1	many	NA
TGTGCCAGCAGTGACTTGGACATTTATCAGCCCCAGCATTTT	CASSDLDIYQPQHF	TRBV12-3/TRBV12-4	TRBJ1-5	NA	NA
TGTGCCAGCAGGAACTCGGGCACCTACGAGCAGTACTTC	CASRNSGTYEQYF	TRBV12-3/TRBV12-4	TRBJ2-7	NA	NA
TGTGCCAGCAGCGTAGAGGGATCTACCTACGAGCAGTACTTC	CASSVEGSTYEQYF	TRBV9	TRBJ2-7	many	NA
TGCGCCAGCAGCCCCGGACAGGTACTGAGCACAGATACGCAGTATTTT	CASSPGQVLSTDTQYF	TRBV5-1	TRBJ2-3	NA	TRBD1
TGTGCCAGCAGCCAAGTGCGGGGGGGTGGTTCACCCCTCCACTTT	CASSQVRGGGSPLHF	TRBV3-1	TRBJ1-6	few	NA
TGTGCCATCGCTCCACAGGGGCCTAGAAACACCATATATTTT	CAIAPQGPRNTIYF	TRBV10-3	TRBJ1-3	NA	TRBD1
TGTGCCAGCAGCTTAAGGGGACAGGGGAGGCAGTATTTT	CASSLRGQGRQYF	TRBV7-3	TRBJ2-3	few	TRBD1
TGCGCCAGCAGCGACCACCGGGACACCGGGGAGCTGTTTTTT	CASSDHRDTGELFF	TRBV10-1	TRBJ2-2	few	NA
TGTGCCAGCGGCTTCCTATCAGGGAGGGTGGGCACTGAAGCTTTCTTT	CASGFLSGRVGTEAFF	TRBV7-2	TRBJ1-1	NA	NA
TGTGCCAGCAGCTTAGACGCTGATAGCTCTGGAAACACCATATATTTT	CASSLDADSSGNTIYF	TRBV7-2	TRBJ1-3	few	NA
TGTGCCAGCAGGTTGACAGGGGGCTTTGGCTACACCTTC	CASRLTGGFGYTF	TRBV12-3/TRBV12-4	TRBJ1-2	NA	TRBD1
TGCGCCAGCAGCTTGCCAGGGGATGGAAACACCATATATTTT	CASSLPGDGNTIYF	TRBV5-1	TRBJ1-3	few	NA
TGTGCCACCATCGAGGACAGGGTCCAGAGGGGACCCCTCCACTTT	CATIEDRVQRGPLHF	TRBV6-1	TRBJ1-6	few	TRBD1